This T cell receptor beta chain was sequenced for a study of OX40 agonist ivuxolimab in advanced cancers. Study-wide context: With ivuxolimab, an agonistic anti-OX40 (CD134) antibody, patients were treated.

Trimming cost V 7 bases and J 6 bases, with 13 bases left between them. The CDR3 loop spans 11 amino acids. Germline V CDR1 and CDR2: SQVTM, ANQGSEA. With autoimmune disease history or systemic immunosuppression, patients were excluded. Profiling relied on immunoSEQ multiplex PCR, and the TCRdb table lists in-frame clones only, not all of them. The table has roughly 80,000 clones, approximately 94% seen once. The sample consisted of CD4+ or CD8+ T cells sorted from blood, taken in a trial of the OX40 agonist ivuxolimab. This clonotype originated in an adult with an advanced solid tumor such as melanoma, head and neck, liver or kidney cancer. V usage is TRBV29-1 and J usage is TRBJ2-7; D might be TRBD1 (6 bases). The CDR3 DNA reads TGCAGCGCAATACAGGGTACCGAGCAGTACTTC. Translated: CSAIQGTEQYF.